This TCR beta chain was identified in a study of blood T cell repertoires in COVID-19 (dated by TCRdb to 2018 to 2020). At the level of the whole study: Samples from collaborators originated in the United States, Italy and Spain and spanned both the acute and convalescent phases of COVID-19. The material from the prospective study consisted of cDNA or gDNA derived from T cells, B-cell-depleted T cells, or PBMCs. Deeply sampled blood TCRbeta repertoires from subjects exposed to, actively infected with, or recovered from COVID-19 were included in the dataset. The repertoires were released in a freely available public database meant as a resource for research on the immune response to SARS-CoV-2. The samples were drawn from two sources: the first 160 participants of the ongoing ImmuneRACE study, and over 950 subjects contributed by 6 global collaborators. A de-identified subject ID, COVID-19 status, age in years and sex were almost always included in the sample metadata. Where HLA class I and class II types were available, the types were taken from metadata supplied by the sample provider, not from assay-based typing.

TCRbeta CDR3 regions were amplified from genomic DNA by means of the immunoSEQ Assay, a bias-controlled multiplex PCR. From the authors' description of their analysis: Within the assay, amplification of reference gene primers was used to estimate how many nucleated cells each sample contained. Sequence reads were collapsed and filtered to measure the absolute abundance of every unique TCRbeta CDR3 rearrangement. For each sample, productive Simpson clonality was calculated as the square root of Simpson's diversity index over productive rearrangements. TCRdb mirrors the immuneACCESS table, restricted to in-frame sequences. Some clones are absent from its copies; in checked studies, under half trace to an unresolved V gene, and the reason for the others is unknown. V, J and clone size derive from that table, while D and trimming were established from the DNA sequence. This sample has fewer than 400,000 clones in its table, and 85% to 90% of those were observed once. 2.5% to 3.5% of the sample is held by the ten biggest clonotypes.

Summary of the overall study and its limitations: The quantity of clinical and demographic metadata differed by source and by participant and was supplied without curation.

The CDR3 numbers 15 residues from cysteine through phenylalanine. Only CDR3 DNA remains: 45 bases, in frame from the first base. V is cut by 3 bases and J by 6 bases, and the space between the germline ends is 15 bases. CDR1 and CDR2, looked up from the germline V gene (reference sequence), are LNHNV and YYDKDF. In the case of this clone: No cognate antigen has been identified for it. One base away there is no much larger clone; base qualities are not given.

The collaborating institutions used their own protocols to collect whole blood in K2EDTA tubes. For TCRbeta analysis, collaborators shipped samples in one of three forms: frozen whole blood, isolated PBMCs, or DNA extracted from either of those sample types. The rearranged chain carries TRBV15 and TRBJ1-5; the D gene cannot be named for sure. The receptor comes from a human donor in a cohort sampled during active COVID-19. Material: peripheral blood. The DNA sequence is given as TGTGCCACCAGCAGTAACCTAGATACAACTCAGCCCCAGCATTTT. Its coded protein is CATSSNLDTTQPQHF.